The T cell receptor (beta chain) described here comes from a study of cytomegalovirus exposure and HLA in healthy donors. Vbeta (60) and Jbeta (13) primers were used in the PCR. Data came from immunoSEQ multiplex PCR; TCRdb stores just in-frame clones and leaves some out. Of about 140,000 clones in the sample, approximately 82% are singletons; the top ten hold about 1.4%. At sampling all donors were nominally healthy, likely with unrecorded immune exposures. Study findings and constraints: Among TCR beta chains, those listed as cytomegalovirus-associated numbered around 180.

As concerns this clone: Its antigen is undetermined.

This CDR3 is 16 amino acids long. Germline V lookup: CDR1 SGHRS, CDR2 YFSETQ. The V gene end was trimmed by 4 bases and the J gene end by 7 bases; junction bases not matched to a gene: 15. The sequenced sample consisted of PBMCs. This sequence was found in a man aged 25 to 45 in good health and CMV-seropositive. This chain links TRBV5-1 with TRBJ2-7; TRBD2 matches at 9 bases. The DNA of the CDR3 is TGCGCCAGCAGCGAGGGCCGTAGCGGGGGTTGGTATGAGCAGTACTTC. Translated, it gives CASSEGRSGGWYEQYF.